Below are 20 T cell receptor beta chains sequenced from a single sample in a study of T cells after yellow fever vaccination. Using its own MiXCR run on the 5' RACE reads, TCRdb lists one record per CDR3 protein. Here the sample spans approximately 93,000 distinct CDR3 sequences, roughly 5.2% being singletons. Sequences were derived from CD8+ T cells sorted from PBMCs, sampled 10 days after the yellow fever booster vaccination. Every receptor here comes from a young man who received the YFV17D yellow fever vaccine.

This clonotype was seen a few times. CDR3 DNA: TGTGCCACCGCCCGGGACCCAACCTACGAGCAGTACGTC. Translation: CATARDPTYEQYV. The chain is built from TRBV15 and TRBJ2-7; perhaps D is TRBD1 or TRBD2 (5 bases each). Trimming removed 8 bases at V and 2 bases at J, with 13 bases between. The CDR3 length is 13 residues. The germline gives CDR1 LNHNV, CDR2 YYDKDF (reference sequence).

V usage is TRBV7-9 and J usage is TRBJ2-7; D remains ambiguous. Germline-derived CDR1 and CDR2 are SEHNR and FQNEAQ (reference sequence). Trimming removed 3 bases at V and 5 bases at J, with 14 bases between. The CDR3 is made up of 14 amino acids. The CDR3 nucleotides read TGTGCCAGCAGCTTGTTGGGCTTTCCTCACGAGCAGTACTTC. The encoded protein is CASSLLGFPHEQYF.

CDR3 bases: TGTGCCAGTAGTCCTAGGACACCCCATTTCTGGCACGAGCAGTACTTC. Protein sequence: CASSPRTPHFWHEQYF. The genes are TRBV19 and TRBJ2-7; D perhaps matches TRBD1 (5 bases). Between the trimmed V and J ends, which lost 5 bases and 5 bases, there was a span of 22 bases. Looked up from germline, CDR1 is LNHDA and CDR2 is SQIVND (reference sequence). The CDR3 extends over 16 amino acids.

The chain has TRBV7-9 and TRBJ1-1, with 7 bases matching TRBD1. Looked up from germline, CDR1 is SEHNR and CDR2 is FQNEAQ (reference sequence). V trimming: 4 bases; J trimming: 2 bases; junction bases outside the gene matches: 7. The CDR3 loop spans 15 amino acids. DNA of the CDR3: TGTGCCAGCAGCTCCCCGGGACAGAGCAACACTGAAGCTTTCTTT. Amino acid sequence: CASSSPGQSNTEAFF.

This clonotype was observed at least ten times. The chain employs TRBV12-3 or TRBV12-4 and TRBJ1-5; maybe TRBD1 (6 bases). Trimming took off 3 bases at V and 6 bases at J, with 15 bases between the two ends. This CDR3 has 15 amino acids. Here the CDR3 DNA reads TGTGCCAGCAGTTTGGGCAGGGGAGCGGGTCAGCCCCAGCATTTT. Translating gives CASSLGRGAGQPQHF.

This clonotype was recorded a few times. The rearrangement joins TRBV6-2 or TRBV6-3 to TRBJ2-3; D may be TRBD1 (5 bases). The CDR3 runs to 14 residues. The V end was cut by 6 bases, the J end by 2 bases, with 12 bases between. Per germline, CDR1 MNHEY and CDR2 SVGEGT. The CDR3 region is CASSLQTDTDTQYF. CDR3 DNA sequence: TGTGCCAGCAGCCTCCAGACAGACACAGATACGCAGTATTTT.

V gene TRBV6-5 combines with J gene TRBJ1-6; D gene uncertain. Germline values: CDR1 MNHEY, CDR2 SVGAGI. Trimming cost V 1 base and J 8 bases, with 9 bases left between them. The CDR3 is 14 residues long. CDR3 sequence: CASSYFSPYSPLHF. Here the CDR3 DNA reads TGTGCCAGCAGTTACTTCAGTCCCTATTCACCCCTCCACTTT.

This clonotype was seen a handful of times. The chain employs TRBV27 and TRBJ1-1; unclear D gene. The V gene lost 3 bases and the J gene lost 6 bases, with 8 bases spanning the gap. The germline gives CDR1 MNHEY, CDR2 SMNVEV (reference sequence). The CDR3 has 12 amino acids. The CDR3 DNA reads as TGTGCCAGCAGTTTCTGGGGTTCTGAAGCTTTCTTT. It codes for CASSFWGSEAFF.

As concerns this clonotype: A much more abundant neighbour one base away suggests this may be a read error. CDR3 residues: CASSHKGQETQYF. The DNA for the CDR3 is TGCGCCAGCAGCCATAAGGGCCAAGAGACCCAGTACTTC. The gene calls are TRBV4-1 and TRBJ2-5; D remains ambiguous. Germline V gives CDR1 MGHRA, CDR2 YSYEKL. This CDR3 spans 13 amino acids. V lost 3 bases and J 1 base, leaving 6 bases between the germline ends.

V gene TRBV7-9 combines with J gene TRBJ1-6; D gene uncertain. Trimming left V 5 bases short and J 7 bases short, with 15 bases between. The CDR3 is 15 amino acids. Germline lookup yields CDR1 SEHNR and CDR2 FQNEAQ (reference sequence). CDR3 sequence: CASSQEGFDNSPLHF. CDR3 nucleotide sequence: TGTGCCAGCAGCCAGGAGGGATTCGACAATTCACCCCTCCACTTT.

The rearrangement links TRBV11-2 to TRBJ2-7, with a possible D match to TRBD2 (5 bases). The CDR3 is made up of 15 amino acids. The germline V gene encodes CDR1 SGHAT and CDR2 FQNNGV. Trimming removed 0 bases at V and 6 bases at J, with 15 bases between. In DNA, the CDR3 is TGTGCCAGCAGCTTAGAGGCGGGTCCTGGTTTCGAGCAGTACGTC. It specifies CASSLEAGPGFEQYV.

The rearrangement links TRBV10-3 to TRBJ1-6; 7 bases agree with TRBD1. The CDR3 runs 17 residues. Germline V gene lookup returns CDR1 ENHRY and CDR2 SYGVKD. J lost 4 bases, V lost 2 bases, and 8 bases had no gene match. The chain's CDR3 is CAISEDWDSGYNSPLHF. The CDR3 DNA sequence: TGTGCCATCAGTGAGGATTGGGACAGTGGGTATAATTCACCCCTCCACTTT.

The rearrangement uses TRBV7-2 and TRBJ2-7; a weak D match, TRBD1 (6 bases). V lost 5 bases and J 7 bases, leaving 15 bases between the germline ends. The CDR3 has 13 residues. Germline CDR1 reads SGHTA; CDR2 reads FQGNSA. CDR3 DNA sequence: TGTGCCAGCAGCCCCGGTACAGGGCGGGAGCAGTACGTC. It encodes CASSPGTGREQYV.

This clonotype was counted at least ten times. The chain employs TRBV20-1 and TRBJ1-1; D is ambiguous. Per the germline V gene, CDR1 is DFQATT and CDR2 is SNEGSKA (reference sequence). The CDR3 spans 16 residues. Trimming removed 1 base from V and 1 base from J, with 16 bases in between. The CDR3 reads CSARGWIARRNTEAFF. The CDR3 DNA follows: TGCAGTGCTAGAGGTTGGATCGCCCGCCGGAACACTGAAGCTTTCTTT.

This clonotype was seen only a few times. The chain carries TRBV6-5 and TRBJ2-3, with D uncertain. This CDR3 has 13 residues. Germline assignment: CDR1 MNHEY and CDR2 SVGAGI. With 2 bases removed from V and 1 base from J, the gap between germline ends came to 4 bases. The CDR3 DNA sequence: TGTGCCAGCAGTTACGTTGGCACAGATACGCAGTATTTT. Its protein is CASSYVGTDTQYF.

Ten or more counts support this clonotype. The chain uses TRBV20-1 and TRBJ2-2, with a weak D call TRBD2 (5 bases). The V end lost 5 bases, the J end lost 4 bases, and 23 bases lay between the germline ends. Germline V lookup: CDR1 DFQATT, CDR2 SNEGSKA (reference sequence). There are 17 residues in the CDR3. CDR3: CSAPWVVGKDGTGELFF. Here the CDR3 DNA reads TGCAGTGCTCCTTGGGTAGTCGGGAAGGACGGCACCGGGGAGCTGTTTTTT.

This clonotype has at least ten counts. The genes are TRBV11-2 and TRBJ2-1, with 12 bases lining up with TRBD1. The germline V gene encodes CDR1 SGHAT and CDR2 FQNNGV. This CDR3 is 17 amino acids long. V dropped 5 bases and J dropped 3; count of bases not matched to a gene: 8. The CDR3: CASSNGTGGRFYNEQFF. CDR3 bases: TGTGCCAGCAGCAACGGGACAGGGGGCCGGTTCTACAATGAGCAGTTCTTC.

The chain joins TRBV25-1 to TRBJ2-3; 14 bases fit TRBD2. V lost 3 bases and J lost 0; bases outside the gene matches: 17. This CDR3 comprises 22 residues. Germline CDR1 reads MGHDK; CDR2 reads SYGVNS. The CDR3 here is CASSEGLAGAKLIPTSTDTQYF. The CDR3 coding sequence is TGTGCCAGCAGTGAGGGACTAGCGGGAGCGAAACTAATCCCTACTAGCACAGATACGCAGTATTTT.

The V call is TRBV4-1, the J call TRBJ2-3; 7 positions agree with TRBD2. J was trimmed by 5 bases and V by 0 bases; bases with no gene match: 2. CDR1 is MGHRA and CDR2 is YSYEKL in the germline V gene. The CDR3 covers 14 residues. CDR3 in DNA: TGCGCCAGCAGCCAAGATCCGGGAGGAGATACGCAGTATTTT. It is translated as CASSQDPGGDTQYF.

The rearrangement joins TRBV7-9 to TRBJ1-1, with D uncertain. The germline V and J ends were trimmed by 4 bases and 5 bases, with 17 bases remaining between them. Germline CDR1 is SEHNR and CDR2 is FQNEAQ (reference sequence). CDR3 length equals 15 residues. The CDR3 region is CASSSIIGGPTEAFF. In DNA, the CDR3 is TGTGCCAGCAGCTCGATCATAGGCGGGCCGACTGAAGCTTTCTTT.